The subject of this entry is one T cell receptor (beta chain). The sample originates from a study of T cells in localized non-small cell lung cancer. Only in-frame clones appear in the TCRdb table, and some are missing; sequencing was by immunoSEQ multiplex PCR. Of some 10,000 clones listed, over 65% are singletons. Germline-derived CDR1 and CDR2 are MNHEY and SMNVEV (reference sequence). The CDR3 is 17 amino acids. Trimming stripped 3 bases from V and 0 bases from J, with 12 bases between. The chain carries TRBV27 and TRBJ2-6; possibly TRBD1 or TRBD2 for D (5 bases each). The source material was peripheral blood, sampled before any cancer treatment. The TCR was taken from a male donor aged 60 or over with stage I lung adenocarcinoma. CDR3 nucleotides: TGTGCCAGCAGTTTCCGGGACGGCAGCTCTGGGGCCAACGTCCTGACTTTC. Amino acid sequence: CASSFRDGSSGANVLTF.